This T cell receptor beta chain is drawn from a study of T cell responses to AZD1222 COVID-19 vaccine. On this clone itself: Its antigen is still unknown.

Clones were sequenced by immunoSEQ multiplex PCR, and TCRdb holds only the in-frame ones, with some missing. The sample lists 90,000 to 150,000 clones; more than 80% were seen once. The CDR3 sequence is 14 residues long. V lost 3 bases, J lost 7 bases, and 5 bases stayed unmatched. From germline, CDR1 is MNHEY and CDR2 SMNVEV (reference sequence). Findings of the study overall: Breadth and depth of Spike-specific TCRs rose after two AZD1222 doses.

The sequencing used peripheral blood, collected on day 0 of AZD1222 vaccination. The chain uses TRBV27 and TRBJ2-1; 8 bases align to TRBD2. The receptor was derived from an adult in good health. CDR3: CASSLGLGSNEQFF. The CDR3 DNA reads TGTGCCAGCAGTTTGGGACTAGGGTCAAATGAGCAGTTCTTC.